This TCR beta chain comes out of a study of identical twins. V lost 6 bases, J lost 6 bases, and 8 bases stayed unmatched. The CDR3 consists of 14 residues. Via MiXCR, TCRdb re-called the 5' RACE reads, giving one row per CDR3 protein. The repertoire holds around 1.7 million distinct CDR3 sequences, 25% to 35% seen once, with around 0.3% in the top ten. This receptor was identified in a newborn girl in good health. This chain joins TRBV12-3 or TRBV12-4 and TRBJ2-3; 8 bases are shared with TRBD2. Material for sequencing was cord blood. The CDR3 coding sequence is TGTGCCAGCAGCACCGGGACTAGTAAGGATACGCAGTATTTT. Translated: CASSTGTSKDTQYF.